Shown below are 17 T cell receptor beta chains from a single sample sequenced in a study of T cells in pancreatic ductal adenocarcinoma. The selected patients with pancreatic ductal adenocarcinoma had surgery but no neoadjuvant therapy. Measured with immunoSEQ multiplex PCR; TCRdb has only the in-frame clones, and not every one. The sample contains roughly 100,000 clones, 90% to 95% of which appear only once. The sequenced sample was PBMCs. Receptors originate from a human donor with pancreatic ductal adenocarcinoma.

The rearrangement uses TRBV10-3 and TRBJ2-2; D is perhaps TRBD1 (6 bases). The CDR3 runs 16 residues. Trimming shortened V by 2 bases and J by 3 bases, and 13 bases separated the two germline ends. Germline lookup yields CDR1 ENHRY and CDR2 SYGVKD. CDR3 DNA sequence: TGTGCCATCAGTGAGACTCAAGGGGGTGACACCGGGGAGCTGTTTTTT. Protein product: CAISETQGGDTGELFF.

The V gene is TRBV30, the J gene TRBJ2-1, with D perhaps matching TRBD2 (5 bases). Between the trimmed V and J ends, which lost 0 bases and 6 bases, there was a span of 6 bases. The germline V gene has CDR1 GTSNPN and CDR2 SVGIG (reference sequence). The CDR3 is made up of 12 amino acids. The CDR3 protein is CAWSVLGNEQFF. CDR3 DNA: TGTGCCTGGAGTGTACTAGGCAATGAGCAGTTCTTC. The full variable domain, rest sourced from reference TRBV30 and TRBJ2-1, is SQTIHQWPATLVQPVGSPLSLECTVEGTSNPNLYWYRQAAGRGLQLLFYSVGIGQISSEVPQNLSASRPQDRQFILSSKKLLLSDSGFYLCAWSVLGNEQFFGPGTRLTVL.

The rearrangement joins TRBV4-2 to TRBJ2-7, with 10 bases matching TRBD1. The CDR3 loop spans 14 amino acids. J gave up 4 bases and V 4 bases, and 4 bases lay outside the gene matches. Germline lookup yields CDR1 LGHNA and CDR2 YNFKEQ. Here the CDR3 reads CASSPGQGGYEQYF. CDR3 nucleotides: TGTGCCAGCAGCCCAGGACAGGGGGGGTACGAGCAGTACTTC.

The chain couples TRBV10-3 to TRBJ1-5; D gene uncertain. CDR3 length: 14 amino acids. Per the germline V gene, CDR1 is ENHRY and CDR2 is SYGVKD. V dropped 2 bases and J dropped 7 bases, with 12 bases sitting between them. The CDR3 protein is CAISEQREGQPQHF. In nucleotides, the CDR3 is TGTGCCATCAGTGAGCAGCGAGAAGGCCAGCCCCAGCATTTT.

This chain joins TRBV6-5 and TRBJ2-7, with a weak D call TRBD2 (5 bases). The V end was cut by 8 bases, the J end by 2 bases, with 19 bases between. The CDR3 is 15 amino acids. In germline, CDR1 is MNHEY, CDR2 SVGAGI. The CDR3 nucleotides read TGTGCCAGCCACCCCGCCGGCAGCGGAACCTACGAGCAGTACTTC. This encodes CASHPAGSGTYEQYF.

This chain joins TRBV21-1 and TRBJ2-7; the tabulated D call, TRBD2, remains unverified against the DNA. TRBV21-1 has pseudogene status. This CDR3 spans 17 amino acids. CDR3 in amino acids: CASSKPRSSGSSYEQYF. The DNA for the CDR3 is TGTGCCAGCAGCAAACCTAGGAGTAGCGGGAGCTCCTACGAGCAGTACTTC.

The CDR3 spells CASTHPTGSAYEQYF. CDR3 bases: TGTGCCAGCACCCACCCGACAGGGTCGGCCTACGAGCAGTACTTC. The V call is TRBV28, the J call TRBJ2-7; the match to TRBD1 covers 7 bases. In germline, CDR1 is MDHEN, CDR2 SYDVKM. V dropped 7 bases and J dropped 2; count of bases not matched to a gene: 11. The CDR3 consists of 15 residues.

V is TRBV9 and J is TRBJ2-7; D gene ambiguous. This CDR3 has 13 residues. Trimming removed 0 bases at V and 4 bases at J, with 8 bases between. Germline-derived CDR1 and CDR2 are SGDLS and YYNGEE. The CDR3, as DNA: TGTGCCAGCAGCGTAGTACGAGAGTACGAGCAGTACTTC. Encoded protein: CASSVVREYEQYF.

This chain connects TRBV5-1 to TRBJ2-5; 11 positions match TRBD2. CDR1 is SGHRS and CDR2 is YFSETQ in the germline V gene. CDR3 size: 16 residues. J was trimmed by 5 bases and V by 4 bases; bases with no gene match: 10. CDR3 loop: CASSGRALAGEETQYF. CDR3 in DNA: TGCGCCAGCAGCGGGAGGGCACTAGCGGGAGAGGAGACCCAGTACTTC.

For the CDR3, the DNA is TGTGCCACCAGCAGGAGAGGCAGGGGGATCCACGAGCAGTACTTC. Translated, it gives CATSRRGRGIHEQYF. The V call is TRBV15, the J call TRBJ2-7; 7 bases agree with TRBD1. The junction had 10 bases not matched to a gene; V was cut back by 3 bases and J by 5 bases. The germline CDR1 and CDR2 sequences are LNHNV and YYDKDF (reference sequence). CDR3 length: 15 residues.

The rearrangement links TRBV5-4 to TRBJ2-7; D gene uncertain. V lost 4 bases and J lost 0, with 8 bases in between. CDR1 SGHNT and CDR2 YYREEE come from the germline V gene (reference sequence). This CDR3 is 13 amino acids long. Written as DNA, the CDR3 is TGTGCCAGCAGCCGACTTGGCTCCTACGAGCAGTACTTC. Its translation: CASSRLGSYEQYF.

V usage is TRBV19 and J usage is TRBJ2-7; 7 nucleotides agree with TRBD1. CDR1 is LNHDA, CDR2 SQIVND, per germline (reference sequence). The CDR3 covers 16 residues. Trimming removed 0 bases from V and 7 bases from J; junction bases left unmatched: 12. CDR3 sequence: CASSIDHGTDVSEQYF. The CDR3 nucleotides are TGTGCCAGTAGTATAGATCACGGGACAGACGTCTCTGAGCAGTACTTC.

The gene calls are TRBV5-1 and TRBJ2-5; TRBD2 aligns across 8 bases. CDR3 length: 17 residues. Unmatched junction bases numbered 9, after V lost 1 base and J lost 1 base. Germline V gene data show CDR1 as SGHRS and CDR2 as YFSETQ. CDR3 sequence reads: CASSLNSGSLVQETQYF. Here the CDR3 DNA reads TGCGCCAGCAGCTTGAACAGCGGGAGTCTTGTCCAAGAGACCCAGTACTTC.

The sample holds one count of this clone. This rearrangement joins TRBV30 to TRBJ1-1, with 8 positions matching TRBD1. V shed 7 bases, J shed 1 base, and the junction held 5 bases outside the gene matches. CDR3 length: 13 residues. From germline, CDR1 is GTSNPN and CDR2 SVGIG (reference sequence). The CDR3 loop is CASATGANTEAFF. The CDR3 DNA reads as TGTGCCTCTGCGACAGGGGCGAACACTGAAGCTTTCTTT.

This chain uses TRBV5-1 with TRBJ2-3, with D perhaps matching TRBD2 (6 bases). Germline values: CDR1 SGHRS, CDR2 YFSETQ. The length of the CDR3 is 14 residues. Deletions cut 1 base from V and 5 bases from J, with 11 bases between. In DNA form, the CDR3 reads TGCGCCAGCAGCTTGTTACTAGCCGGAGATACGCAGTATTTT. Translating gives CASSLLLAGDTQYF.

In nucleotides, the CDR3 is TGTGCCTGGGGGGACATGGCGAACACTGAAGCTTTCTTT. Amino acids: CAWGDMANTEAFF. The chain links TRBV30 to TRBJ1-1, with D maybe TRBD1 (6 bases). The germline V and J ends were trimmed by 5 bases and 1 base, with 11 bases remaining between them. Germline loops: CDR1 GTSNPN, CDR2 SVGIG (reference sequence). This CDR3 spans 13 amino acids.

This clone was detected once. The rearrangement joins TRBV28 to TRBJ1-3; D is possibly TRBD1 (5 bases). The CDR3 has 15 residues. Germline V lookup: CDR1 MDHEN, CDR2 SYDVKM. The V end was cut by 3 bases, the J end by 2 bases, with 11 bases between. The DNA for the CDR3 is TGTGCCAGCAGTTTGGGGGGACGCACTGGAAACACCATATATTTT. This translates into CASSLGGRTGNTIYF.